This is a list of T cell receptor beta chains from one sample in a study of OX40 agonist ivuxolimab in advanced cancers. Profiling relied on immunoSEQ multiplex PCR, and the TCRdb table lists in-frame clones only, not all of them. The sample lists about 150,000 clones, 85% to 95% seen once, with about 0.31% in the top ten. This specimen was CD4+ or CD8+ T cells sorted from blood, taken in a trial of the OX40 agonist ivuxolimab. These receptor sequences come from an adult with an advanced solid tumor such as melanoma, head and neck, liver or kidney cancer. Both conserved end residues are part of each CDR3. D genes are given only for firm matches. Rows may omit the clone size; those that give it use once, few, many or a size class.

v_gene,j_gene,abundance,d_gene,CDR3aa
TRBV5-1,TRBJ1-4,.,.,CASSERVGEKLFF
TRBV6-1,TRBJ2-5,.,.,CASVTGGRETQYF
TRBV7-2,.,once,.,CASSPRGGTPYEQYF
TRBV28,TRBJ1-1,.,.,CALGGNTEAFF
TRBV20-1,TRBJ2-7,.,.,CSASGYYEQYF
TRBV5-1,TRBJ2-6,.,.,CASTISVSGANVLTF
TRBV6-5,TRBJ1-1,.,.,CASSARIDTEAFF
TRBV5-4,TRBJ2-3,.,TRBD2,CASSLPGLAGTDTQYF
TRBV9,TRBJ2-1,.,.,CASSESGGPSYNEQFF
TRBV29-1,TRBJ1-5,.,.,CSVAEGNQPQHF
TRBV18,TRBJ1-2,once,TRBD1,CASSPPMGQGKIDGYTF
TRBV7-9,TRBJ1-2,.,TRBD1,CASSLRDRDYGYTF
TRBV19,TRBJ2-7,.,TRBD1,CASSTDRGFYEQYF
TRBV10-3,TRBJ2-1,once,.,CAISAIAANEQFF
TRBV18,TRBJ2-1,.,TRBD2,CASSPPTSGGEWQFF
TRBV29-1,TRBJ1-1,.,.,CSVVVDTEAFF
TRBV7-8,TRBJ1-5,once,.,CASSPQGYQPQHF
TRBV2,TRBJ2-2,.,.,CASRDRRNTGELFF
TRBV7-2,TRBJ1-2,.,.,CASSLVGPIYGYTF
TRBV2,TRBJ1-1,.,TRBD1,CASTYVTGSTEAFF
TRBV19,TRBJ1-2,.,TRBD1,CASSRARTGDYGYTF
TRBV7-3,TRBJ2-3,.,TRBD2,CASGGVGDTQYF
TRBV7-2,TRBJ2-3,.,.,CASSSGLNTDTQYF
TRBV7-2,TRBJ2-5,.,.,CASSLEEETQYF
TRBV6-6,TRBJ2-2,.,.,CASSYAGRGRELFF
TRBV9,TRBJ1-2,.,.,CASSVDINYGYTF
TRBV25-1,TRBJ1-2,.,TRBD1,CASSRTGDLWGYTF
TRBV5-6,TRBJ2-7,.,TRBD2,CASTWTSGSYEQYF
TRBV6-4,TRBJ2-1,.,.,CASSDSGTVSNEQFF
TRBV28,TRBJ2-7,.,.,CATLPQGSLSYEQYF
TRBV19,TRBJ2-7,.,TRBD2,CASTRGRESSYEQYF
TRBV7-2,TRBJ2-2,.,.,CASSGGAHPGELFF
TRBV10-3,TRBJ2-5,once,.,CAISDNQETQYF
TRBV10-3,TRBJ2-1,once,TRBD1,CAISSPYRGSYNEQFF
TRBV19,TRBJ2-2,.,.,CASTPRRGRDRLTGELFF
TRBV7-9,TRBJ2-6,.,.,CASSRPSFPGSSGANVLTF
TRBV4-1,TRBJ1-2,.,.,CASSQVQGNGYTF
TRBV10-1,TRBJ1-2,.,TRBD1,CASRIRTGGEPTPASNGGGYTF
TRBV6-1,TRBJ2-7,once,.,CASSVGGPAYEQYF
TRBV11-2,TRBJ1-5,.,.,CASSLGTGGQPQHF
TRBV9,TRBJ2-3,once,.,CASSQGPPDTQYF
TRBV19,TRBJ1-2,.,TRBD1,CASRLKPTGNYGYTF
TRBV6-5,TRBJ2-7,.,.,CASGRDPDYEQYF
TRBV5-1,TRBJ1-2,.,.,CASSLSQGISGYTF
TRBV19,TRBJ2-1,.,TRBD2,CASITAGGGYNEQFF
TRBV7-2,TRBJ1-3,once,TRBD1,CASSPGGAGGNTIYF
TRBV10-3,TRBJ1-4,.,TRBD1,CAIARDREGEKLFF
TRBV28,TRBJ2-1,.,.,CASSLGPNYNEQFF
TRBV27,TRBJ1-5,.,.,CASSLWESGPQHF